These 10 T cell receptor beta chains share one sample of origin, sequenced in a study of shared clonotypes between healthy human individuals. CD8 cells regarded as naive lacked CD45RO, were positively chosen for CCR7, and omitted terminally differentiated effector memory CD45RA+ cells. Method: immunoSEQ multiplex PCR; TCRdb's copy keeps in-frame clones and lacks some. The table includes millions of clones, approximately 94% detected once. The sample was naive CD8+ T cells sorted from blood. These receptors all come from a man younger than 30 in good health.

A single count supports this clone. This same CDR3 is encoded by further DNA sequences in the sample. The rearrangement links TRBV5-8 to TRBJ1-6; unclear D gene. This CDR3 has 14 residues. The germline gives CDR1 SGHTS, CDR2 YDEGEE. V lost 1 base to trimming and J lost 7 bases, with 9 bases between them. Written as DNA, the CDR3 is TGTGCCAGCAGCTTGAAAGGCCCCAATTCACCCCTCCACTTT. Its translation is CASSLKGPNSPLHF.

This clone was detected only once. The chain joins TRBV4-1 to TRBJ2-1; 8 nucleotides align to TRBD2. Per the germline V gene, CDR1 is MGHRA and CDR2 is YSYEKL. This CDR3 comprises 16 residues. Trimming at V came to 6 bases and at J to 4 bases, leaving 11 bases not matched to a gene. The CDR3 coding sequence is TGCGCCAGCAGTCCGGGACTAGAAAATATATACAATGAGCAGTTCTTC. Translating gives CASSPGLENIYNEQFF.

V usage is TRBV4-1 and J usage is TRBJ1-2, with D hard to call. V was pared by 0 bases and J by 4 bases, with 9 bases between. The CDR3 contains 14 residues. Germline CDR1 is MGHRA and CDR2 is YSYEKL. In DNA form, the CDR3 reads TGCGCCAGCAGCCAAGAGGGTATGGGCTATGGCTACACCTTC. Translation gives CASSQEGMGYGYTF.

This sequence joins TRBV4-1 and TRBJ1-1; tentative D call: TRBD1 (5 bases). The CDR3 loop spans 13 amino acids. V was trimmed by 5 bases and J by 5 bases, leaving 12 bases between them. Per germline, CDR1 MGHRA and CDR2 YSYEKL. The CDR3, as DNA: TGCGCCAGCAGCTTAAGTGGGGGTACTGAAGCTTTCTTT. It translates to CASSLSGGTEAFF.

This rearrangement joins TRBV14 to TRBJ2-7; D not resolved. Germline lookup yields CDR1 SGHDN and CDR2 FVKESK. The CDR3 covers 16 residues. V shed 3 bases and J shed 0 bases, with 15 bases lying between them. The CDR3 is CASSHLIARSSYEQYF. CDR3 nucleotides: TGTGCCAGCAGCCACCTGATTGCCAGGAGCTCCTACGAGCAGTACTTC.

J is TRBJ2-7 and V is TRBV7-9, with a weak D call TRBD1 (6 bases). Trimming took 0 bases from V and 2 from J, leaving 11 bases between them. Germline V gene sequence: CDR1 SEHNR, CDR2 FQNEAQ (reference sequence). The CDR3 is 15 amino acids. CDR3 sequence reads: CASSLAGQPTYEQYF. CDR3 nucleotides: TGTGCCAGCAGCTTAGCAGGACAGCCTACCTACGAGCAGTACTTC.

The V call is TRBV6-5, the J call TRBJ1-1; TRBD1 is a possible D gene (6 bases). The length of the CDR3 is 13 residues. In germline, CDR1 is MNHEY, CDR2 SVGAGI. Deletions cut 2 bases from V and 11 bases from J, with 15 bases between. The CDR3 here is CASSYGEGVGAFF. CDR3 DNA sequence: TGTGCCAGCAGTTACGGGGAGGGGGTCGGTGCTTTCTTT.

The rearrangement joins TRBV15 to TRBJ2-3, with 9 bases that match TRBD1. From germline, CDR1 is LNHNV and CDR2 YYDKDF (reference sequence). The CDR3 contains 16 residues. Trimming cost V 0 bases and J 1 base; bases outside gene matches: 2. The CDR3 sequence is CATSRDRTGGTDTQYF. In DNA form, the CDR3 reads TGTGCCACCAGCAGAGATCGGACAGGGGGCACAGATACGCAGTATTTT.

The chain combines TRBV14 with TRBJ2-7; D ambiguous. Between the trimmed V and J ends, which lost 4 bases and 2 bases, there was a span of 9 bases. Per germline, CDR1 SGHDN and CDR2 FVKESK. CDR3 length: 13 amino acids. The CDR3 sequence is CASSLWAPYEQYF. CDR3 bases: TGTGCCAGCAGCCTTTGGGCGCCCTACGAGCAGTACTTC.

The rearrangement links TRBV9 to TRBJ1-3, with D hard to call. Trimming stripped 4 bases from V and 4 bases from J, with 12 bases between. Germline CDR1 is SGDLS and CDR2 is YYNGEE. The CDR3 spans 14 residues. The CDR3 bases are TGTGCCAGCAGCCCCGAGGTAGCCGGAAACACCATATATTTT. Its translation is CASSPEVAGNTIYF.